Listed below are T cell receptor beta chains from one sample, sequenced in a study of post-analysis software for immune sequencing data. From the PCR reads, TCRdb called clonotypes with MiXCR, one entry per CDR3 protein. Among 700,000 to 900,000 distinct CDR3 sequences listed, 46% were seen once. The material sequenced was blood. The receptors derive from a girl between 10 and 17 years old with multiple sclerosis. Each CDR3 is given with its conserved first and last residue.

TRBV2 CASKFGHVEKLFF
TRBV12-3/TRBV12-4 CASSFVGLASNEQFF
TRBV27 CASGRTGDGYTF
TRBV9 CASSVGGRDEQYF
TRBV6-5 CASKRDRGDTEAFF
TRBV25-1 CASSGGVLTGELFF
TRBV28 CASSPLGGSGNEQFF
TRBV20-1 CSARVVGVETQYF
TRBV7-3 CASSLTAGRYNEQFF
TRBV6-6 CASSDRTARSYNEQFF
TRBV20-1 CSVSQPSGSPNEQYF
TRBV29-1 CSVVGTGVPGKETQYF
TRBV28 CASSLGPFKPGLAGGSSYNEQFF
TRBV3-1 CASSDLRDSPEQYF
TRBV7-8 CASSFFRSVGGSDEQFF
TRBV27 CASSLKLGSYYGYTF
TRBV15 CATSRPGLADNEQYF
TRBV5-1 CASSKTFQGKNTEAFF
TRBV10-3 CAISESSYRTYEQYF
TRBV7-3 CASSLGLGTEAFF
TRBV29-1 CSVAGTSGRGDTQYF
TRBV11-2 CASSWPTTHTGRGASVGTDTQYF
TRBV7-9 CASSLGTGVFNQPQHF
TRBV7-9 CASSLGGQTADF
TRBV28 CASSPLSENQPQHF
TRBV30 CAWIVSAEAFF
TRBV11-1 CASSLTSGSLIYEQYF
TRBV7-2 CASSLSRDRSHEQYF
TRBV7-8 CASSLGTGGAGGYTF
TRBV4-2 CASSQVTQGASEQYF
TRBV12-3/TRBV12-4 CASSFQLPKETQYF
TRBV7-9 CASSFRDPDTQYF
TRBV20-1 CSAGTSGRQGADTQYF
TRBV6-6 CASSQGLSEQYF
TRBV6-6 CAVLAYGYTF
TRBV6-5 CASRPSGGKNIQYF
TRBV7-9 CASSVRPPGLLQETQYF
TRBV20-1 CSARAFRVRSYEQYF
TRBV20-1 CSANEPQSGNTIYF
TRBV20-1 CSARDPRGERNEQFF
TRBV7-9 CASSLQGLSTDTQYF